This TCR beta chain is drawn from a study of cytomegalovirus exposure and HLA in healthy donors. PCR used 60 Vbeta primers and 13 Jbeta primers. Repertoires were generated with immunoSEQ multiplex PCR, while TCRdb's copy carries only in-frame clones and drops some. This table has some 100,000 clones, more than 75% appearing once. Broader study findings: Several of the most significant clusters appeared linked to common viral pathogens, based on a later analysis.

A word on this clone: The antigen is not known.

At collection, donors were nominally healthy, but unrecorded immune exposures were probable. V lost 7 bases, J lost 3 bases, and 13 bases lay in between. The CDR3 sequence is 13 residues long. Germline values: CDR1 WNHNN, CDR2 SYGVQD (reference sequence). Sequencing used PBMCs. This clonotype was sampled from a woman aged 45-60 years in good health and CMV-seropositive. The chain employs TRBV10-1 and TRBJ2-7, with TRBD1 as a possible D gene (6 bases). The CDR3 nucleotides are TGCGCCAGCATGGGGGACACAGGCTACGAGCAGTACTTC. It translates to CASMGDTGYEQYF.